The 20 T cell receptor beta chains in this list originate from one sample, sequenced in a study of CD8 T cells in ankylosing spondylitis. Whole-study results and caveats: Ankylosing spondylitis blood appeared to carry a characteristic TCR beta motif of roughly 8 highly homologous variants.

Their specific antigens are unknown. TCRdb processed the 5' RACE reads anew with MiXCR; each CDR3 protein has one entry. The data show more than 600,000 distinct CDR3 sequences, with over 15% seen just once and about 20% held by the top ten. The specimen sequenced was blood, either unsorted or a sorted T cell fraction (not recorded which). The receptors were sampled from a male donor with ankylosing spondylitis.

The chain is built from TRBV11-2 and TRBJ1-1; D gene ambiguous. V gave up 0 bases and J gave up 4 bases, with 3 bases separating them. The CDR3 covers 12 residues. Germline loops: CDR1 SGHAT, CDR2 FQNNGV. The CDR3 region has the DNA TGTGCCAGCAGCTTAGATCCCACTGAAGCTTTCTTT. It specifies CASSLDPTEAFF.

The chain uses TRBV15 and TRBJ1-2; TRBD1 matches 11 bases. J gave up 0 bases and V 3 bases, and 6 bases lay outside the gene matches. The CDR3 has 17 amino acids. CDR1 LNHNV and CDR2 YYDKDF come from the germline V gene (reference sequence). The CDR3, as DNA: TGTGCCACCAGCAGGGGTGGGACAGGGGGAGCTAACTATGGCTACACCTTC. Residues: CATSRGGTGGANYGYTF.

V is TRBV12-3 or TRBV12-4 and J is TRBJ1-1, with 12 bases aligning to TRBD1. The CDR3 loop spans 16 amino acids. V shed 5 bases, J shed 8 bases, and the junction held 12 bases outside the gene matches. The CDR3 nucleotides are TGTGCCAGCAGTACCCGGGACAGGGGGCTTTGGCGAGAAGCTTTCTTT. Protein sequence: CASSTRDRGLWREAFF.

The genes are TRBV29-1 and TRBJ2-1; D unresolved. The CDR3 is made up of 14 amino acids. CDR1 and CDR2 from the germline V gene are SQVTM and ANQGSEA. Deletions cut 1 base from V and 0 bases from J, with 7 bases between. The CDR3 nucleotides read TGCAGCGTTGAAGGATATTACTCCTACAATGAGCAGTTCTTC. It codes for CSVEGYYSYNEQFF.

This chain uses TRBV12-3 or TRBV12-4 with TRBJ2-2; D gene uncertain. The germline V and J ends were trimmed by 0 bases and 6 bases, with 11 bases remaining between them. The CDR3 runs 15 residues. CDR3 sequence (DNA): TGTGCCAGCAGTTTAGCCCAGCCCCCTGCCGGGGAGCTGTTTTTT. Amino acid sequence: CASSLAQPPAGELFF.

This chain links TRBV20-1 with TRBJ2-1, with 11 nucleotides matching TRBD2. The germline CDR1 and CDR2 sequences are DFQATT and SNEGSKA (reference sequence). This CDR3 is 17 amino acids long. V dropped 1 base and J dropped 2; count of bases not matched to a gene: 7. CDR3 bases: TGCAGTGCTAGAGGAAGTAGTAGCGGGAGGGCCTACAATGAGCAGTTCTTC. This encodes CSARGSSSGRAYNEQFF.

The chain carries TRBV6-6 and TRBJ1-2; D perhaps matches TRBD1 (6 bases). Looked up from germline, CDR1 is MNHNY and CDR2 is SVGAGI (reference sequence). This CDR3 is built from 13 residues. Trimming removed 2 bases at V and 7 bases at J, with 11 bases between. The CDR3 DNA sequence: TGTGCCAGCAGTTACGAGGGGGGCGTTGGCTACACCTTC. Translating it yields CASSYEGGVGYTF.

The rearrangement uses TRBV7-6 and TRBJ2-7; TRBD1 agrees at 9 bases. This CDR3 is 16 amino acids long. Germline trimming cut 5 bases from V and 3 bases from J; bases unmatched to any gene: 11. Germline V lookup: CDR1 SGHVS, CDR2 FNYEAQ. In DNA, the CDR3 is TGTGCCAGCAGCGGCAGGGGACAGGGAGTAGGCTACGAGCAGTACTTC. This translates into CASSGRGQGVGYEQYF.

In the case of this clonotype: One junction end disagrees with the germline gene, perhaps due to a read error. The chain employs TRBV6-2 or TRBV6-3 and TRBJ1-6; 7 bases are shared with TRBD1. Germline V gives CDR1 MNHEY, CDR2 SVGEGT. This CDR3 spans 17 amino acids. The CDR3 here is CASSDDRTGVYSSPLHF. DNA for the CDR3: TGTGCCAGCAGTGACGATCGGACAGGTGTCTATAGTTCACCCCTCCACTTT.

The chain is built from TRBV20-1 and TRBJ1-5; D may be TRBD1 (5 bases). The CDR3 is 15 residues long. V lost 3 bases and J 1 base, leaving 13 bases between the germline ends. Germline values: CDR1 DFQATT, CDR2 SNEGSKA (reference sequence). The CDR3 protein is CSASRGSQSNQPQHF. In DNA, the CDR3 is TGCAGTGCTAGTCGGGGGTCTCAGAGCAATCAGCCCCAGCATTTT.

The CDR3 DNA follows: TGTGCCAGCAGCTCGGGGGACAGGGTCAGCAAAAACATTCAGTACTTC. It encodes CASSSGDRVSKNIQYF. V usage is TRBV7-2 and J usage is TRBJ2-4; 9 positions match TRBD1. The CDR3 is 16 residues long. The V gene end was trimmed by 4 bases and the J gene end by 3 bases; junction bases not matched to a gene: 7. Germline CDR1 is SGHTA and CDR2 is FQGNSA.

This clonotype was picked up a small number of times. This chain's CDR3 is CASSLYRDGTEAFF. The CDR3 nucleotides read TGTGCCAGCAGTTTATACAGGGACGGCACTGAAGCTTTCTTT. The chain combines TRBV12-3 or TRBV12-4 with TRBJ1-1; the D gene is possibly TRBD1 (6 bases). With 2 bases removed from V and 4 bases from J, the gap between germline ends came to 11 bases. This CDR3 is built from 14 residues.

CDR3 residues: CASSPGTGTKAFF. The DNA of the CDR3 is TGCGCCAGCAGCCCCGGGACAGGGACAAAAGCTTTCTTT. The chain combines TRBV5-1 with TRBJ1-1; 9 nucleotides agree with TRBD1. The CDR3 totals 13 residues. V lost 4 bases, J lost 9 bases, and 7 bases stayed unmatched. Germline CDR1 SGHRS, CDR2 YFSETQ.

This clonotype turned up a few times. The CDR3 coding sequence is TGTGCCAGCAGCCCCGGGGAGGGTGGCTCACCCCTCCACTTT. Its protein is CASSPGEGGSPLHF. The chain carries TRBV7-2 and TRBJ1-6; D gene unclear. Looked up from germline, CDR1 is SGHTA and CDR2 is FQGNSA. CDR3 length: 14 amino acids. V was cut by 5 bases and J by 10 bases, with 15 bases left in between.

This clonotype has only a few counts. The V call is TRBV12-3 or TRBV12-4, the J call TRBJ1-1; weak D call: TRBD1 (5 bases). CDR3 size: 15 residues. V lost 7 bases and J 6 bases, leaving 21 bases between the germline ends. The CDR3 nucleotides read TGTGCCAGCACCCTAGCCCCGGCAGGGCGGTCTGAAGCTTTCTTT. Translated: CASTLAPAGRSEAFF.

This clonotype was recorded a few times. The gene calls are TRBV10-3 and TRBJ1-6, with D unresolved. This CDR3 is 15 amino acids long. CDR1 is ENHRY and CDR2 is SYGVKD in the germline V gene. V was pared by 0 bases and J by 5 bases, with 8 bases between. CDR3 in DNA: TGTGCCATCAGTGAGTCGGTCGGAGATAATTCACCCCTCCACTTT. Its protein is CAISESVGDNSPLHF.

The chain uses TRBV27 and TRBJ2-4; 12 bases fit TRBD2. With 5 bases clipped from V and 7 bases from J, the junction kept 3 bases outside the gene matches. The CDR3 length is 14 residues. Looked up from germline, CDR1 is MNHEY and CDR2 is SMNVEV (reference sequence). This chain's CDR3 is CASSVGTSGNIQYF. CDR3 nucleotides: TGTGCCAGCAGTGTTGGGACTAGCGGGAACATTCAGTACTTC.

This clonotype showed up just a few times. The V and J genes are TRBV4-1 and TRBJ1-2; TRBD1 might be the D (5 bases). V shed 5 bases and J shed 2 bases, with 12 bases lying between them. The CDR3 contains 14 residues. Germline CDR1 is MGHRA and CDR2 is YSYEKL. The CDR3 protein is CASSGVGLNYGYTF. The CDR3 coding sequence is TGCGCCAGCAGCGGCGTGGGGCTGAACTATGGCTACACCTTC.

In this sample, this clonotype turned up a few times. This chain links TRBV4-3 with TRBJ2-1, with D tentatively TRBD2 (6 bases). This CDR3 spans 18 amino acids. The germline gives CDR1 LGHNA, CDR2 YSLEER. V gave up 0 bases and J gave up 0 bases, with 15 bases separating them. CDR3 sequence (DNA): TGCGCCAGCAGCCAAGACCGTAGCGGAAGGAGCTCCTACAATGAGCAGTTCTTC. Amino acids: CASSQDRSGRSSYNEQFF.

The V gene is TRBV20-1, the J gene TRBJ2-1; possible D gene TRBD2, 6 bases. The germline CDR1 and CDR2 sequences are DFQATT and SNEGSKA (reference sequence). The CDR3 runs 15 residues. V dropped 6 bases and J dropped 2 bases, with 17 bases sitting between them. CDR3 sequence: CSAVPRGYAYNEQFF. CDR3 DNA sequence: TGCAGTGCCGTCCCGCGGGGATACGCCTACAATGAGCAGTTCTTC.